The 4 T cell receptor beta chains below come from one sample, sequenced in a study of T cells after yellow fever vaccination. TCRdb itself ran the 5' RACE reads through MiXCR, one entry per CDR3 protein. The data contain around 610,000 distinct CDR3 sequences, about 14% of them singletons. Sequencing used PBMCs, obtained on the day of the yellow fever booster vaccination. All receptors derive from a young man who received the YFV17D yellow fever vaccine.

This clonotype was detected only a few times. This chain uses TRBV19 with TRBJ2-7, with 9 bases that match TRBD1. The length of the CDR3 is 14 residues. V lost 5 bases, J lost 6 bases, and 8 bases stayed unmatched. Germline V gives CDR1 LNHDA, CDR2 SQIVND (reference sequence). The DNA for the CDR3 is TGTGCCAGTAGTCCACCCGGGACAGGGCTCGAGCAGTACTTC. Its protein is CASSPPGTGLEQYF.

In this sample, this clonotype turned up a few times. J is TRBJ2-7 and V is TRBV7-2; 7 positions match TRBD1. Trimming cost V 3 bases and J 5 bases; bases outside gene matches: 7. Germline V lookup: CDR1 SGHTA, CDR2 FQGNSA. This CDR3 is 14 amino acids long. This chain's CDR3 is CASSLRQGADEQYF. Written as DNA, the CDR3 is TGTGCCAGCAGCTTGCGACAGGGTGCTGACGAGCAGTACTTC.

This clonotype came up a few times. The chain links TRBV7-2 to TRBJ1-6, with 8 bases matching TRBD1. In germline, CDR1 is SGHTA, CDR2 FQGNSA. The junction had 13 bases not matched to a gene; V was cut back by 6 bases and J by 9 bases. The CDR3 covers 16 residues. The CDR3 here is CASSSGGQGAGSPLHF. CDR3 nucleotides: TGTGCCAGCAGTTCAGGAGGCCAGGGGGCAGGTTCACCCCTCCACTTT.

This clonotype turned up a few times. The V call is TRBV10-3, the J call TRBJ2-3; TRBD2 matches 9 bases. The CDR3 is made up of 14 amino acids. From germline, CDR1 is ENHRY and CDR2 SYGVKD. The J segment lost 4 bases and the V segment lost 10 bases, leaving 9 bases of the junction unmatched. The CDR3 DNA follows: TGTGCCACCGCAAATAGCGGGAGTTCAGATACGCAGTATTTT. Residues: CATANSGSSDTQYF.